The 10 T cell receptor beta chains below come from one sample, sequenced in a study of siplizumab effects on memory and regulatory T cells. Their target antigens are unknown. Assay: immunoSEQ multiplex PCR; the TCRdb copy retains only in-frame clones and omits some. The sample consists of 6,000 to 8,500 clones, roughly two fifths of them appearing once. Cells of the mixed lymphocyte reaction were cocultured at 37 degrees C for five to seven days. Specimen: CFSE-low (dividing) CD8+ T cells sorted from an allogeneic mixed lymphocyte reaction. The receptors here all came from a human donor in good health; the cells came from an allogeneic mixed lymphocyte reaction.

The chain uses TRBV11-3 and TRBJ2-7; no clear D. CDR1 and CDR2 (germline): SGHNT, YENEEA. The CDR3 extends over 12 amino acids. Deletions cut 1 base from V and 3 bases from J, with 4 bases between. The CDR3 is CASSLVGYEQYF. The CDR3 region has the DNA TGTGCCAGCAGCTTAGTAGGCTACGAGCAGTACTTC.

The chain couples TRBV9 to TRBJ2-7; D possibly corresponds to TRBD1 (5 bases). The ends were cut back, 5 bases at V and 6 bases at J, with 15 bases in the middle. The CDR3 contains 13 residues. Germline-derived CDR1 and CDR2 are SGDLS and YYNGEE. The CDR3 protein is CASSEVGVGEQYF. The DNA for the CDR3 is TGTGCCAGCAGTGAAGTAGGGGTCGGCGAGCAGTACTTC.

As to this clone: One junction end does not reproduce the germline sequence, and a read error may be involved. The chain couples TRBV2 to TRBJ2-3, with 7 bases lining up with TRBD2. This CDR3 has 16 amino acids. In germline, CDR1 is SNHLY, CDR2 FYNNEI. Written as DNA, the CDR3 is TGTGTCAGCAGTGAAGTGTCTAGCGGAAGCACAGATACGCAGTATTTT. The encoded protein is CVSSEVSSGSTDTQYF. Looking up the rest from reference TRBV2 and TRBJ2-3 gives the full variable domain: EPEVTQTPSHQVTQMGQEVILRCVPISNHLYFYWYRQILGQKVEFLVSFYNNEISEKSEIFDDQFSVERPDGSNFTLKIRSTKLEDSAMYFCVSSEVSSGSTDTQYFGPGTRLTVL.

In its sample, this clone is medium-sized. J is TRBJ2-1 and V is TRBV11-2; 9 positions agree with TRBD1. This CDR3 is 13 amino acids long. Germline V gene data show CDR1 as SGHAT and CDR2 as FQNNGV. Losses at the gene ends were 1 base for V and 15 bases for J; bases not matched to a gene: 7. The CDR3 is CASSLGSGTGSFF. In DNA form, the CDR3 reads TGTGCCAGCAGCTTAGGGTCGGGGACAGGGTCGTTCTTC.

This chain joins TRBV27 and TRBJ2-5; maybe TRBD2 (5 bases). Trimming shortened V by 4 bases and J by 4 bases, and 13 bases separated the two germline ends. CDR1 MNHEY and CDR2 SMNVEV come from the germline V gene (reference sequence). This CDR3 region has 14 residues. In DNA, the CDR3 is TGTGCCAGCAGTTGGGGAGTAGGGCGAGAGACCCAGTACTTC. It yields the protein CASSWGVGRETQYF.

The V gene is TRBV7-8, the J gene TRBJ2-1; 8 bases map to TRBD2. The germline gives CDR1 SGHVS, CDR2 FQNEAQ. The CDR3 length is 16 residues. V shed 4 bases, J shed 4 bases, and the junction held 9 bases outside the gene matches. The CDR3 reads CASSSGSGTRYNEQFF. CDR3 in DNA: TGTGCCAGCAGCTCAGGAAGCGGGACTAGATACAATGAGCAGTTCTTC.

The rearrangement links TRBV29-1 to TRBJ2-7; no reliable D call. Germline V gives CDR1 SQVTM, CDR2 ANQGSEA. With 3 bases removed from V and 2 bases from J, the gap between germline ends came to 8 bases. The CDR3 covers 12 residues. The DNA of the CDR3 is TGCAGCGTTGATTCCGGAGCCTACGAGCAGTACTTC. Its protein product is CSVDSGAYEQYF.

The chain links TRBV7-9 to TRBJ2-7; 9 nucleotides match TRBD1. The CDR3 loop spans 14 amino acids. Germline assignment: CDR1 SEHNR and CDR2 FQNEAQ (reference sequence). The J segment lost 5 bases and the V segment lost 5 bases, leaving 7 bases of the junction unmatched. The DNA of the CDR3 is TGTGCCAGCAGCCCACAGGGGGCGCCCCACGAGCAGTACTTC. Translating gives CASSPQGAPHEQYF.

In its sample, this clone ranks as medium-sized (0.01 to 0.1%). V is TRBV7-6 and J is TRBJ2-7; 7 positions match TRBD1. The CDR3 runs 16 residues. V lost 5 bases and J lost 0; bases outside the gene matches: 10. Germline assignment: CDR1 SGHVS and CDR2 FNYEAQ. CDR3 protein: CASSTKPGQSSYEQYF. The CDR3 DNA sequence: TGTGCCAGCAGCACAAAACCGGGACAGAGCTCCTACGAGCAGTACTTC. The variable domain in full, with the rest retrieved from reference TRBV7-6 and TRBJ2-7, is GAGVSQSPRYKVTKRGQDVALRCDPISGHVSLYWYRQALGQGPEFLTYFNYEAQQDKSGLPNDRFSAERPEGSISTLTIQRTEQRDSAMYRCASSTKPGQSSYEQYFGPGTRLTVT.

The rearrangement links TRBV29-1 to TRBJ2-1; perhaps TRBD2 as D (5 bases). Germline-derived CDR1 and CDR2 are SQVTM and ANQGSEA. This CDR3 spans 12 amino acids. V was cut by 7 bases and J by 7 bases, with 14 bases left in between. Here the CDR3 reads CSARTSLNEQFF. The CDR3 nucleotides read TGCAGCGCCCGGACTTCCCTGAATGAGCAGTTCTTC.